What follows are 13 T cell receptor beta chains derived from one specimen sequenced in a study of T cells after yellow fever vaccination. TCRdb itself ran the 5' RACE reads through MiXCR, one entry per CDR3 protein. The sample lists some 10,000 distinct CDR3 sequences; approximately 4.6% were seen once. Material: PBMCs, either bulk or a sorted T-cell subset (CD4+, CD8+, memory, or dextramer-sorted; not recorded which), obtained less than 16 days after the first yellow fever vaccination. Source of these receptors: a man in his late teens or twenties who received the YFV17D yellow fever vaccine.

This clonotype was seen many times. The gene calls are TRBV5-4 and TRBJ1-1, with D possibly matching TRBD1 (6 bases). The CDR3 covers 15 residues. Germline assignment: CDR1 SGHNT and CDR2 YYREEE (reference sequence). The V gene lost 5 bases and the J gene lost 1 base, with 15 bases spanning the gap. The CDR3 sequence is CASSSDRPRNTEAFF. CDR3 DNA: TGTGCCAGCAGTTCGGACAGACCCAGGAACACTGAAGCTTTCTTT.

This clonotype has a count of ten or more. V and J are TRBV4-1 and TRBJ1-1, with a tentative D call TRBD1 (6 bases). Trimming pared 5 bases from V and 1 base from J, leaving 20 bases between. CDR1 is MGHRA, CDR2 YSYEKL, per germline. The CDR3 extends over 17 amino acids. The CDR3 is CASSSRQGMGGNTEAFF. The CDR3 nucleotides read TGCGCCAGCAGCTCACGGCAGGGGATGGGGGGGAACACTGAAGCTTTCTTT.

This clonotype qualifies as medium-sized. This CDR3 reads CASSRLATPGELFF. CDR3 nucleotides: TGCGCCAGCAGCCGTCTAGCGACCCCCGGGGAGCTGTTTTTT. V gene TRBV5-1 combines with J gene TRBJ2-2, with D perhaps TRBD2 (6 bases). CDR3 size: 14 residues. Trimming left V 4 bases short and J 6 bases short, with 13 bases between. Looked up from germline, CDR1 is SGHRS and CDR2 is YFSETQ.

About this clonotype: This clone may be a read error of a much larger clone one base away. The chain has TRBV7-2 and TRBJ2-5; D perhaps matches TRBD2 (7 bases). The CDR3 loop spans 13 amino acids. Germline loops: CDR1 SGHTA, CDR2 FQGNSA. V was shortened by 6 bases and J by 4 bases, with 12 bases between the two germline ends. Written as DNA, the CDR3 is TGTGCCAGCAGAGGGGGGGGTACAGAGACCCAGTACTTC. It encodes CASRGGGTETQYF.

Many counts were recorded for this clonotype. The chain recombines TRBV24-1 with TRBJ1-1, with D unresolved. Trimming pared 2 bases from V and 2 bases from J, leaving 2 bases between. The CDR3 consists of 12 residues. Germline V gives CDR1 KGHDR, CDR2 SFDVKD. For the CDR3, the DNA is TGTGCCACCAGTGATTATAACACTGAAGCTTTCTTT. The encoded protein is CATSDYNTEAFF.

This clonotype has ten or more counts. V is TRBV7-8 and J is TRBJ2-7; D is uncertain. Trimming cost V 1 base and J 3 bases, with 13 bases left between them. The CDR3 contains 15 residues. Germline V lookup: CDR1 SGHVS, CDR2 FQNEAQ. Here the CDR3 DNA reads TGTGCCAGCAGCTTAGTTCCGTCCGGCGGCTACGAGCAGTACTTC. Encoded protein: CASSLVPSGGYEQYF. The full variable domain, completed using reference TRBV7-8 and TRBJ2-7, is GAGVSQSPRYKVAKRGQDVALRCDPISGHVSLFWYQQALGQGPEFLTYFQNEAQLDKSGLPSDRFFAERPEGSVSTLKIQRTQQEDSAVYLCASSLVPSGGYEQYFGPGTRLTVT.

In its sample, this clonotype was seen many times. V is TRBV15 and J is TRBJ1-4; D gene unclear. This CDR3 has 14 residues. V was shortened by 2 bases and J by 5 bases, with 9 bases between the two germline ends. CDR1 is LNHNV, CDR2 YYDKDF, per germline (reference sequence). The chain's CDR3 is CATSRPQGNEKLFF. DNA for the CDR3: TGTGCCACCAGCAGACCCCAAGGGAATGAAAAACTGTTTTTT.

Ten or more counts support this clonotype. V is TRBV5-1 and J is TRBJ2-7; 10 bases line up with TRBD1. From germline, CDR1 is SGHRS and CDR2 YFSETQ. The V gene end was trimmed by 4 bases and the J gene end by 6 bases; junction bases not matched to a gene: 4. The CDR3 runs to 13 residues. In DNA, the CDR3 is TGCGCCAGCAGCAAGGGGGACAGGGGCGAGCAGTACGTC. Translating gives CASSKGDRGEQYV.

In its sample, this clonotype ranks as medium-sized (0.01 to 0.1%). This chain links TRBV20-1 with TRBJ1-2; D is perhaps TRBD1 (5 bases). The CDR3 sequence is 12 residues long. Germline loops: CDR1 DFQATT, CDR2 SNEGSKA (reference sequence). The CDR3 spells CSAGQPYYGYTF. CDR3 in DNA: TGCAGCGCGGGGCAGCCTTACTATGGCTACACCTTC.

This clonotype was counted many times. The chain has TRBV27 and TRBJ1-6; TRBD1 aligns across 7 bases. The CDR3 covers 15 residues. Germline V gives CDR1 MNHEY, CDR2 SMNVEV (reference sequence). Trimming cost V 4 bases and J 4 bases; bases outside gene matches: 4. The CDR3 DNA sequence: TGTGCCAGCAGTTCGACAGGGAATTATAATTCACCCCTCCACTTT. Translated, it gives CASSSTGNYNSPLHF.

This clonotype was seen at least ten times. Compared with germline, one end of the junction differs, possibly owing to a read error. The chain has TRBV4-2 and TRBJ1-1; the D is unclear. Germline CDR1 reads LGHNA; CDR2 reads YNFKEQ. CDR3 size: 13 residues. The CDR3 loop reads CASSQDVETPGIF. CDR3 sequence (DNA): TGTGCCAGCAGCCAAGATGTCGAGACCCCCGGAATCTTT.

There are many counts of this clonotype. This chain links TRBV20-1 with TRBJ1-1; D is perhaps TRBD1 (5 bases). This CDR3 region has 12 residues. Trimming removed 6 bases at V and 10 bases at J, with 18 bases between. Germline V CDR1 and CDR2: DFQATT, SNEGSKA (reference sequence). The CDR3 protein is CSALRQTLGAFF. In nucleotides, the CDR3 is TGCAGTGCCCTTCGACAGACCCTCGGAGCTTTCTTT.

By share, this clonotype ranks as medium-sized. The V gene is TRBV5-1, the J gene TRBJ2-1; 8 bases match TRBD1. This CDR3 has 14 amino acids. V dropped 2 bases and J dropped 5; count of bases not matched to a gene: 3. The V gene's germline CDR1 is SGHRS and CDR2 YFSETQ. CDR3 region: CASSFQGANNEQFF. For the CDR3, the DNA is TGCGCCAGCAGCTTCCAGGGGGCGAACAATGAGCAGTTCTTC.